These 26 T cell receptor beta chains were sequenced from one sample in a study of CD8+ T cells in alopecia areata. cDNA prepared by RNA extraction and subsequent reverse transcription served as the template for sequencing. Generated by immunoSEQ multiplex PCR, the TCRdb table keeps only in-frame clones and is missing some. This sample carries about 110,000 clones, roughly 50% of them seen once, and the ten largest clones take about 3.3%. The treatment was: oral pan-JAK inhibitor, 5-10 mg twice daily. The material was CD4+ T cells sorted from blood, obtained at week 24, from a patient treated with tofacitinib. These receptor sequences come from a human donor with alopecia areata.

CDR3 nucleotide sequence: TGTGCCAGCAGCTTGGTGCAGGGGGCGGGCGGGGAGCTGTTTTTT. Translation gives CASSLVQGAGGELFF. The chain couples TRBV5-6 to TRBJ2-2, with 8 bases that match TRBD1. With 0 bases clipped from V and 7 bases from J, the junction kept 5 bases outside the gene matches. This CDR3 has 15 amino acids. Germline CDR1 and CDR2: SGHDT and YYEEEE.

In this sample, this clone turned up a few times. The genes are TRBV18 and TRBJ1-2, with D unresolved. The CDR3 loop spans 13 amino acids. Trimming removed 3 bases from V and 4 bases from J, with 9 bases in between. Germline assignment: CDR1 KGHSH and CDR2 LQKENI. CDR3 nucleotide sequence: TGTGCCAGCTCACCGGACGGAACCTATGGCTACACCTTC. It specifies CASSPDGTYGYTF.

CDR3 loop: CASSDRQGYGYTF. The DNA for the CDR3 is TGTGCCAGCAGCGATCGACAGGGCTATGGCTACACCTTC. The gene calls are TRBV5-6 and TRBJ1-2; TRBD1 matches at 7 bases. The CDR3 covers 13 residues. V dropped 4 bases and J dropped 4; count of bases not matched to a gene: 4. Per germline, CDR1 SGHDT and CDR2 YYEEEE. The whole variable domain, remainder taken from reference TRBV5-6 and TRBJ1-2, is DAGVTQSPTHLIKTRGQQVTLRCSPKSGHDTVSWYQQALGQGPQFIFQYYEEEERQRGNFPDRFSGHQFPNYSSELNVNALLLGDSALYLCASSDRQGYGYTFGSGTRLTVV.

This clone was counted between two and nine times. The CDR3 protein is CASSPGQGVSNEQFF. CDR3 sequence (DNA): TGTGCCAGCAGCCCTGGACAGGGAGTTAGCAATGAGCAGTTCTTC. The chain has TRBV9 and TRBJ2-1; 8 bases agree with TRBD1. Per germline, CDR1 SGDLS and CDR2 YYNGEE. The CDR3 is made up of 15 amino acids. V lost 4 bases, J lost 6 bases, and 9 bases stayed unmatched.

The J gene is TRBJ2-1, the V gene TRBV29-1, with 15 bases fitting TRBD2. The CDR3 covers 16 residues. Unmatched junction bases numbered 9, after V lost 7 bases and J lost 5 bases. Germline CDR1 and CDR2: SQVTM and ANQGSEA. The CDR3, as DNA: TGCAGCGCAGCCGCCGGGACTAGCGGGGGGCACAATGAGCAGTTCTTC. Encoded protein: CSAAAGTSGGHNEQFF.

The chain is built from TRBV7-2 and TRBJ2-1; tentative D call: TRBD1 (6 bases). Germline CDR1 SGHTA, CDR2 FQGNSA. Between the trimmed V and J ends, which lost 0 bases and 1 base, there was a span of 19 bases. This CDR3 is built from 19 residues. CDR3 loop: CASSLALSGRGLSYNEQFF. CDR3 DNA: TGTGCCAGCAGCTTAGCTCTATCCGGCAGGGGCCTATCCTACAATGAGCAGTTCTTC.

The chain employs TRBV5-1 and TRBJ2-5; either TRBD1 or TRBD2 may supply D (5 bases each). Germline values: CDR1 SGHRS, CDR2 YFSETQ. V was cut by 3 bases and J by 4 bases, with 13 bases left in between. The CDR3 has 14 amino acids. Here the CDR3 reads CASSSRDGRETQYF. The CDR3 DNA reads TGCGCCAGCAGCTCCCGGGACGGACGAGAGACCCAGTACTTC.

Only one count was recorded for this clone. The gene calls are TRBV19 and TRBJ2-1; no definite D call. Germline V lookup: CDR1 LNHDA, CDR2 SQIVND (reference sequence). There are 11 residues in the CDR3. V lost 6 bases and J lost 5, with 5 bases in between. CDR3 DNA sequence: TGTGCCAGTAGGTCCCACAATGAGCAGTTCTTC. Amino acid sequence: CASRSHNEQFF.

The chain joins TRBV27 to TRBJ1-2; 7 bases align to TRBD1. Germline V gives CDR1 MNHEY, CDR2 SMNVEV (reference sequence). Trimming removed 6 bases from V and 2 bases from J; junction bases left unmatched: 6. The CDR3 runs to 14 residues. The CDR3 here is CASSYRGGNYGYTF. CDR3 DNA: TGTGCCAGCAGCTACAGGGGCGGGAACTATGGCTACACCTTC.

This rearrangement joins TRBV6-6 to TRBJ2-7; D unclear. V was pared by 6 bases and J by 3 bases, with 12 bases between. The CDR3 totals 13 residues. Germline V gene sequence: CDR1 MNHNY, CDR2 SVGAGI (reference sequence). CDR3 residues: CASSAQEVYEQYF. CDR3 nucleotides: TGTGCCAGCAGCGCTCAAGAAGTCTACGAGCAGTACTTC.

The chain couples TRBV27 to TRBJ1-4; weak D call: TRBD1 (6 bases). There are 12 residues in the CDR3. Trimming pared 6 bases from V and 10 bases from J, leaving 12 bases between. Germline CDR1 and CDR2: MNHEY and SMNVEV (reference sequence). CDR3 protein: CASSYGGGKLFF. The CDR3 DNA reads TGTGCCAGCAGCTATGGGGGCGGAAAACTGTTTTTT.

With regard to this clone: A read error may produce the germline difference seen at one junction end. The chain recombines TRBV5-1 with TRBJ2-7; TRBD1 aligns across 9 bases. The CDR3 covers 15 residues. Germline lookup yields CDR1 SGHRS and CDR2 YFSETQ. Here the CDR3 DNA reads TGCGCCAGCAGCCTGACCGGGACAGGGTCTTACGATCAGTACTTC. Translated, it gives CASSLTGTGSYDQYF.

This clone appeared many times. This sequence joins TRBV6-6 and TRBJ1-5; 8 positions match TRBD1. Germline CDR1 is MNHNY and CDR2 is SVGAGI (reference sequence). The ends lost 5 bases at V and 4 bases at J; junction bases unmatched: 4. The CDR3 extends over 14 amino acids. The CDR3 DNA follows: TGTGCCAGCAGTACCAGGGGGCTGAATCAGCCCCAGCATTTT. This codes for CASSTRGLNQPQHF.

This clone was seen more than once but under ten times. This sequence joins TRBV13 and TRBJ1-2, with unresolved D. CDR1 PRHDT and CDR2 FYEKMQ come from the germline V gene (reference sequence). The CDR3 length is 13 residues. V gave up 0 bases and J gave up 6 bases, with 8 bases separating them. In DNA, the CDR3 is TGTGCCAGCAGCTTAGGAGGAACGGATGGCTACACCTTC. Amino acid sequence: CASSLGGTDGYTF.

This chain links TRBV6-5 with TRBJ1-1; D is unresolved. The CDR3 is 14 residues long. Trimming took 9 bases from V and 1 from J, leaving 15 bases between them. Germline values: CDR1 MNHEY, CDR2 SVGAGI. DNA for the CDR3: TGTGCCAGTTGGCGGGTGATCAGGAACACTGAAGCTTTCTTT. This translates into CASWRVIRNTEAFF.

In this sample, this clone turned up once. The chain carries TRBV11-2 and TRBJ2-5; no firm D call. With 0 bases removed from V and 5 bases from J, the gap between germline ends came to 7 bases. This CDR3 is built from 13 residues. Germline V gene data show CDR1 as SGHAT and CDR2 as FQNNGV. CDR3 in DNA: TGTGCCAGCAGCTTAGATATAGGGGAGACCCAGTACTTC. It codes for CASSLDIGETQYF.

This clone has a handful of counts. The gene calls are TRBV29-1 and TRBJ2-6, with 9 bases that match TRBD1. The J segment lost 2 bases and the V segment lost 8 bases, leaving 16 bases of the junction unmatched. CDR1 and CDR2 (germline): SQVTM, ANQGSEA. CDR3 length equals 18 residues. The CDR3 loop is CSPPGTGTPTAGANVLTF. CDR3 sequence (DNA): TGCAGCCCGCCGGGGACAGGGACCCCCACCGCTGGGGCCAACGTCCTGACTTTC.

The rearrangement links TRBV20-1 to TRBJ1-4; possible D gene TRBD1, 5 bases. The CDR3 has 11 residues. Germline values: CDR1 DFQATT, CDR2 SNEGSKA (reference sequence). V was shortened by 6 bases and J by 8 bases, with 10 bases between the two germline ends. The CDR3 region is CSAEGPEKLFF. CDR3 DNA sequence: TGCAGTGCAGAGGGGCCGGAAAAACTGTTTTTT.

This sequence joins TRBV6-5 and TRBJ1-2; 8 bases align to TRBD1. The CDR3 loop spans 13 amino acids. Germline assignment: CDR1 MNHEY and CDR2 SVGAGI. The J segment lost 2 bases and the V segment lost 7 bases, leaving 3 bases of the junction unmatched. The CDR3 sequence: CASIGQGNYGYTF. In nucleotides, the CDR3 is TGTGCCAGCATTGGACAGGGAAACTATGGCTACACCTTC.

The V gene is TRBV27, the J gene TRBJ1-1, with D maybe TRBD1 (6 bases). Trimming stripped 3 bases from V and 1 base from J, with 9 bases between. Germline values: CDR1 MNHEY, CDR2 SMNVEV (reference sequence). The CDR3 consists of 14 residues. This CDR3 is CASSFQGQNTEAFF. As DNA, the CDR3 is TGTGCCAGCAGTTTCCAGGGACAGAACACTGAAGCTTTCTTT.

The rearrangement joins TRBV4-2 to TRBJ1-6; 8 bases agree with TRBD1. This CDR3 has 16 residues. The V and J ends lost 4 bases and 8 bases, in that order; junction bases with no gene match: 10. Per germline, CDR1 LGHNA and CDR2 YNFKEQ. This CDR3 reads CASSLQTGGRDSPLHF. CDR3 DNA: TGTGCCAGCAGCCTACAAACAGGGGGGCGCGATTCACCCCTCCACTTT.

This clone was found a few times. Additional DNA sequences in this sample encode the identical CDR3. This sequence joins TRBV18 and TRBJ2-5; no clear D. The CDR3 is made up of 11 amino acids. Germline CDR1 KGHSH, CDR2 LQKENI. The V end was cut by 2 bases, the J end by 5 bases, with 3 bases between. The CDR3 loop reads CASSPEETQYF. The CDR3 DNA sequence: TGTGCCAGCTCACCAGAGGAGACCCAGTACTTC.

As for this clone: Other DNA variants within this sample encode the same CDR3. The chain combines TRBV30 with TRBJ1-5, with no clear D. CDR3 length: 13 residues. V shed 2 bases and J shed 2 bases, with 7 bases lying between them. Per the germline V gene, CDR1 is GTSNPN and CDR2 is SVGIG (reference sequence). Here the CDR3 reads CAWSNRGNQPQHF. CDR3 in DNA: TGTGCCTGGAGTAATCGGGGCAATCAGCCCCAGCATTTT.

This chain joins TRBV30 and TRBJ1-1; D gene ambiguous. This CDR3 region has 12 residues. CDR1 and CDR2 (germline): GTSNPN, SVGIG (reference sequence). V was cut by 3 bases and J by 3 bases, with 8 bases left in between. DNA for the CDR3: TGTGCCTGGAGGCTTCAAGACACTGAAGCTTTCTTT. This codes for CAWRLQDTEAFF.

The V and J genes are TRBV2 and TRBJ2-7; 7 positions match TRBD1. This CDR3 has 14 residues. J lost 3 bases, V lost 6 bases, and 8 bases had no gene match. Germline V lookup: CDR1 SNHLY, CDR2 FYNNEI. In nucleotides, the CDR3 is TGTGCCAGCAGAGCCGGGACAGCAGGCTACGAGCAGTACTTC. As protein: CASRAGTAGYEQYF.

The chain recombines TRBV4-1 with TRBJ2-1, with D perhaps TRBD1 (6 bases). CDR3 length: 16 amino acids. CDR1 is MGHRA, CDR2 YSYEKL, per germline. Trimming stripped 4 bases from V and 6 bases from J, with 19 bases between. This CDR3 is CASSRSEGDTSNEQFF. The CDR3, as DNA: TGCGCCAGCAGCCGGTCCGAGGGGGACACCTCCAATGAGCAGTTCTTC.